The rows below give T cell receptor beta chains drawn from one sample of a study of blood T cells in healthy people across ages. One entry per CDR3 protein results from TCRdb running MiXCR on the 5' RACE reads. The sample includes over 700,000 distinct CDR3 sequences, 50% to 65% of them seen just once. The specimen was blood. Every receptor here comes from a man older than 75 in good health. The CDR3 runs from the conserved cysteine through the conserved F or W.

v_call	cdr3_aa
TRBV7-2	CASSLETGSDYEQYF
TRBV6-5	CASSYGDSGAFEQYF
TRBV28	CASRQLAGGETQYF
TRBV6-6	CASSRPLPAKPQETQYF
TRBV25-1	CASSQPFQTENYGYTF
TRBV21-1	CASSKRRGILAGGGGPPYNEQFF
TRBV27	CASRPTLGTGAYEQYF
TRBV29-1	CSVSDRNEQYF
TRBV18	CASSPQQETQYF
TRBV6-2/TRBV6-3	CASTYRPTGDNYEQYF
TRBV20-1	CSAPGQGQGEQYF
TRBV4-2	CASSRVDRGGYEQYF
TRBV10-3	CAISEVAERKYNEQFF
TRBV12-3/TRBV12-4	CASSFWTHEQYF
TRBV4-2	CASSPRGTPGQGGETQYF
TRBV12-3/TRBV12-4	CASSLAGDNEQFF
TRBV6-7	CASSYSGATSGREDNEQFF
TRBV5-1	CASSLEDRYEQYF
TRBV5-1	CASSLVAGNEKLFF
TRBV9	CASNPTGTDVRGYTF
TRBV3-1	CASSYPGVETQYF
TRBV25-1	CASSEPGIYGYTF
TRBV6-1	CASSEVRLGSRSLGYTF
TRBV5-1	CASSSLRELGDTQYF
TRBV6-2/TRBV6-3	CASTGPTLGNYGFTF
TRBV3-1	CASSQVSGRVETQYF
TRBV20-1	CSARPPTGTAPDNEQFF
TRBV6-1	CASGREPLYEQYF
TRBV18	CASSPRGDPLEEQYF
TRBV6-6	CASSTRVSADTQYF
TRBV7-2	CASSLAGLAAGDTQYF
TRBV12-3/TRBV12-4	CASRVAGGPSNEQFF
TRBV29-1	CSVLNPDGYTF
TRBV25-1	CANRGGTYGYTF
TRBV5-1	CASRDETSSYNEQFF
TRBV12-3/TRBV12-4	CASSLPGQAYYGYTF
TRBV6-4	CASSDVRGEKLFF
TRBV11-2	CASSSTKDYGYTF
TRBV12-3/TRBV12-4	CASRGAGSYEQYF
TRBV6-1	CASSHTGDTGELFF
TRBV3-1	CASSQGLAGPPRVQYF
TRBV20-1	CSASPQPNTEAFF
TRBV20-1	CSARDAGSLIYEQYF
TRBV11-3	CASSPSQRYAYF
TRBV20-1	CSAPTGGETQYF
TRBV9	CASSVEEWGGSGTDTQYF
TRBV27	CASTYSGRAKEQYF
TRBV7-9	CASSSRQGGNSPLHF
TRBV5-6	CASSLSGGDRYAYF
TRBV9	CASSLRQGVTSTDTQYF
TRBV2	CASSVTGGGIQPQHF
TRBV29-1	CSVRDPIYGYTF
TRBV20-1	CSARAPGRDRTDTQYF
TRBV14	CASSRGDRVSYNEQFF
TRBV20-1	CSARVGPNEETQYF
TRBV20-1	CSVRAPLDEQFF
TRBV7-6	CASSLAASGRRETQYF
TRBV29-1	CSVTDSNQPQHF